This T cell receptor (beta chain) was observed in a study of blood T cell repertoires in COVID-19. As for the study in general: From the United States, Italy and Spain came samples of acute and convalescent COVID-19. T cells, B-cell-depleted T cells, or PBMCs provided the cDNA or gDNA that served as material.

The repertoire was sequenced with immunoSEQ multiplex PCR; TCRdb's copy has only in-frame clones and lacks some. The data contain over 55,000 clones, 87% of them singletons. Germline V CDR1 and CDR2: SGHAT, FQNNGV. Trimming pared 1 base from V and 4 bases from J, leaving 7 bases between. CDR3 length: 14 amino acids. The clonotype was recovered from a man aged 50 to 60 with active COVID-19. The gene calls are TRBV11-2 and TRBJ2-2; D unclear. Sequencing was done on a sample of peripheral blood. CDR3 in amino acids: CASSLGRRTGELFF. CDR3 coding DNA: TGTGCCAGCAGCTTAGGCAGGCGCACCGGGGAGCTGTTTTTT. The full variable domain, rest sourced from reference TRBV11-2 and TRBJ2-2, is EAGVAQSPRYKIIEKRQSVAFWCNPISGHATLYWYQQILGQGPKLLIQFQNNGVVDDSQLPKDRFSAERLKGVDSTLKIQPAKLEDSAVYLCASSLGRRTGELFFGEGSRLTVL.